This T cell receptor beta chain originates from a study of T-cell memory formation after mild COVID-19. Across the study: The two donors had largely donor-specific TCR clusters.

The germline CDR1 and CDR2 sequences are DFQATT and SNEGSKA (reference sequence). J gave up 7 bases and V 5 bases, and 10 bases lay outside the gene matches. This CDR3 is built from 14 residues. General observations from the study: Day 15 to 85 contractors were CD4/CD8 balanced; later expanders leaned CD4+. Second-wave clones reaching peak frequency on day 37 lacked confirmed SARS-CoV-2 specificity.

This clonotype was detected many times. Its specificity is not known. In TCRdb, the 5' RACE reads were re-called with MiXCR into one record per CDR3 protein. The table records fewer than 50,000 distinct CDR3 sequences, around 6.1% of them present only once. The sample was PBMCs or a T cell subset sorted from them (not recorded which). The sequence was collected from an adult who had mild COVID-19 (a few samples of this study predate the infection). Cell type and time point are not known. The V call is TRBV20-1, the J call TRBJ2-7, with TRBD2 identical over 11 bases. CDR3 amino acids: CSAPHSGGAGEQYF. The CDR3 region has the DNA TGCAGTGCTCCTCATAGCGGGGGGGCCGGGGAGCAGTACTTC.